The 9 T cell receptor beta chains listed next were all sequenced from one sample in a study of cytomegalovirus exposure and HLA in healthy donors. Method: immunoSEQ multiplex PCR; TCRdb's copy keeps in-frame clones and lacks some. This sample has over 200,000 clones; 90% occur once, and the top ten carry approximately 3.1%. What was sequenced was PBMCs. The receptor source for this set is a woman aged 30 to 39 in good health and CMV-seronegative.

The rearrangement uses TRBV27 and TRBJ1-4, with 7 positions matching TRBD1. Germline V gene lookup returns CDR1 MNHEY and CDR2 SMNVEV (reference sequence). Trimming took 8 bases from V and 4 from J; bases not matched to a gene: 10. This CDR3 spans 15 amino acids. CDR3 in DNA: TGTGCCAGCGCGCGAGGGACAGATCTTAATGAAAAACTGTTTTTT. This codes for CASARGTDLNEKLFF.

The chain links TRBV15 to TRBJ2-1; D gene ambiguous. Germline V lookup: CDR1 LNHNV, CDR2 YYDKDF (reference sequence). The CDR3 runs to 17 residues. Trimming took 3 bases from V and 1 from J, leaving 16 bases between them. The CDR3 nucleotides read TGTGCCACCAGCAGCGTCGGCGAACACAAATCCTACAATGAGCAGTTCTTC. This translates into CATSSVGEHKSYNEQFF.

V usage is TRBV27 and J usage is TRBJ2-2; TRBD2 agrees at 8 bases. Germline CDR1 is MNHEY and CDR2 is SMNVEV (reference sequence). The CDR3 extends over 16 amino acids. V shed 0 bases and J 1 base; nucleotides not matched to a gene: 1. CDR3 nucleotides: TGTGCCAGCAGTTTATCCGGGAGGGTGAACACCGGGGAGCTGTTTTTT. It translates to CASSLSGRVNTGELFF.

V is TRBV28 and J is TRBJ2-7; 7 bases align to TRBD1. Trimming removed 6 bases from V and 6 bases from J; junction bases left unmatched: 5. The CDR3 sequence is 12 residues long. Germline-derived CDR1 and CDR2 are MDHEN and SYDVKM. CDR3 nucleotide sequence: TGTGCCAGCAGAACCCCAGGGGGCGAGCAGTACTTC. This codes for CASRTPGGEQYF.

The chain employs TRBV11-3 and TRBJ2-2; TRBD1 agrees at 7 bases. The CDR3 spans 15 residues. V was pared by 5 bases and J by 6 bases, with 9 bases of the junction left unmatched. From germline, CDR1 is SGHNT and CDR2 YENEEA. Written as DNA, the CDR3 is TGTGCCAGCAGCCCAGGGGGAGTCGGCCCCGGGGAGCTGTTTTTT. Translated, it gives CASSPGGVGPGELFF.

The V gene is TRBV29-1, the J gene TRBJ2-5; 13 bases align to TRBD2. Trimming cost V 7 bases and J 2 bases; bases outside gene matches: 7. In germline, CDR1 is SQVTM, CDR2 ANQGSEA. CDR3 length: 15 amino acids. The CDR3 region has the DNA TGCAGCGCTGGGACTAGCGGGATAAATCAAGAGACCCAGTACTTC. Protein product: CSAGTSGINQETQYF.

The chain uses TRBV4-1 and TRBJ2-7; TRBD2 matches at 8 bases. The V segment lost 3 bases and the J segment 2 bases; nucleotides outside the gene matches: 9. The V gene's germline CDR1 is MGHRA and CDR2 YSYEKL. This CDR3 has 16 residues. The CDR3 coding sequence is TGCGCCAGCAGCCATCCTCTAGCGGGCCTGGCCTACGAGCAGTACTTC. As protein: CASSHPLAGLAYEQYF.

The V call is TRBV27, the J call TRBJ1-1, with 9 bases that match TRBD1. The CDR3 runs to 15 residues. V lost 6 bases to trimming and J lost 6 bases; unmatched junction nucleotides: 11. Germline V gives CDR1 MNHEY, CDR2 SMNVEV (reference sequence). DNA for the CDR3: TGTGCCAGCAGGCCACCGACAGGGGGGGACGCTGAAGCTTTCTTT. It translates to CASRPPTGGDAEAFF.

The chain carries TRBV13 and TRBJ2-7; the D call may be TRBD1 or TRBD2 (5 bases each). The CDR3 is 12 amino acids. V dropped 4 bases and J dropped 3 bases, with 7 bases sitting between them. CDR1 is PRHDT, CDR2 FYEKMQ, per germline (reference sequence). The CDR3 coding sequence is TGTGCCAGCAGCTCGGGGCGCTACGAGCAGTACTTC. Its translation: CASSSGRYEQYF.